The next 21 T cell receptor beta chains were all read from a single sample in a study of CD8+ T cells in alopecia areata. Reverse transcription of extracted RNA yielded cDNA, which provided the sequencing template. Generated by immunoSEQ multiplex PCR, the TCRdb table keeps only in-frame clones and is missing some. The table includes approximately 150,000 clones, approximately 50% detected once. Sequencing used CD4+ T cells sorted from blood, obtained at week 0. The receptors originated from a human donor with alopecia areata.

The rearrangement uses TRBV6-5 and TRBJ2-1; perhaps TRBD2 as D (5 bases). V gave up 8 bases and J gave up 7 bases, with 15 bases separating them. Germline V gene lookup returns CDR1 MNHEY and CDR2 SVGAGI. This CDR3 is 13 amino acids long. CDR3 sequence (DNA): TGTGCCAGCGGAGACTGGGGAGATAATGAGCAGTTCTTC. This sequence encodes CASGDWGDNEQFF.

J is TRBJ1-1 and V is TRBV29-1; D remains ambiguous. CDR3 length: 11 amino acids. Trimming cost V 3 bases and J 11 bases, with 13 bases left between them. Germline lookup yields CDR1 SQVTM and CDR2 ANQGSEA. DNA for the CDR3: TGCAGCGTTGATTGGCTAGCCGGGGCTTTCTTT. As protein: CSVDWLAGAFF.

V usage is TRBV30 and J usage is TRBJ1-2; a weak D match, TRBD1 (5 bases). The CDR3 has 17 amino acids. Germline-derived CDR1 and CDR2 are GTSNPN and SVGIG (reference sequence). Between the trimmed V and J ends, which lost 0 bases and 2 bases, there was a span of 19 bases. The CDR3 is CAWSVRFIGGTNYGYTF. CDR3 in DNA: TGTGCCTGGAGTGTGCGTTTTATCGGGGGGACCAACTATGGCTACACCTTC.

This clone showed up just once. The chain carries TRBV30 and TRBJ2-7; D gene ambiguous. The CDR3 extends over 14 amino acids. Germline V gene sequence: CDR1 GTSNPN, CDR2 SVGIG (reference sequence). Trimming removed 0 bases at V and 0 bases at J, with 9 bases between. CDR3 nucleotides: TGTGCCTGGAGTGTAGGCCTACGCTCCTACGAGCAGTACTTC. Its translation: CAWSVGLRSYEQYF.

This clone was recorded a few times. CDR3 amino acids: CASSFTRTQYF. In DNA form, the CDR3 reads TGCGCCAGCAGCTTCACCCGAACCCAGTACTTC. The rearrangement joins TRBV5-1 to TRBJ2-5; no reliable D call. There are 11 residues in the CDR3. V gave up 2 bases and J gave up 8 bases, with 7 bases separating them. The germline V gene has CDR1 SGHRS and CDR2 YFSETQ.

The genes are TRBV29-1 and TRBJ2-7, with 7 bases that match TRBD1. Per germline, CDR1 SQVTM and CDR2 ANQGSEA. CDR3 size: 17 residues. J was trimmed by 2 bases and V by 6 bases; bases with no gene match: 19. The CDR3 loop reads CSVRHRDSSIATYEQYF. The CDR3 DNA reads TGCAGCGTCCGACACCGGGACAGTAGTATAGCCACCTACGAGCAGTACTTC.

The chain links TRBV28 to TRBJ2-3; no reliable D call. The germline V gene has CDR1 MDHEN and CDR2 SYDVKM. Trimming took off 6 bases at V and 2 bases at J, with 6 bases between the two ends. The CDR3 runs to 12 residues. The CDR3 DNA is TGTGCCAGCAGAGACAACACAGATACGCAGTATTTT. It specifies CASRDNTDTQYF.

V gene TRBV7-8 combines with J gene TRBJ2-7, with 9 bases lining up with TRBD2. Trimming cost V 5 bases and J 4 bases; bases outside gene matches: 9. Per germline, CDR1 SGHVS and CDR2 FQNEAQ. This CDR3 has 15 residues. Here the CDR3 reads CASSPRGSGGYEQYF. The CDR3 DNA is TGTGCCAGCAGCCCTAGGGGTAGCGGGGGATACGAGCAGTACTTC.

The CDR3 loop reads CSVEGVGRGPYEQYF. The DNA of the CDR3 is TGCAGCGTTGAAGGGGTCGGCAGGGGACCCTACGAGCAGTACTTC. The V call is TRBV29-1, the J call TRBJ2-7, with D possibly being TRBD1 (6 bases). This CDR3 spans 15 amino acids. Germline values: CDR1 SQVTM, CDR2 ANQGSEA. V shed 1 base and J shed 2 bases, with 15 bases lying between them.

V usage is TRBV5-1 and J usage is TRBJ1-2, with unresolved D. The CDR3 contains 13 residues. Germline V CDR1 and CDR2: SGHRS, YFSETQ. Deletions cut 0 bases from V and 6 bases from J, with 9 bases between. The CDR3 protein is CASSLAQGDGYTF. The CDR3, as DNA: TGCGCCAGCAGCTTGGCCCAAGGTGATGGCTACACCTTC.

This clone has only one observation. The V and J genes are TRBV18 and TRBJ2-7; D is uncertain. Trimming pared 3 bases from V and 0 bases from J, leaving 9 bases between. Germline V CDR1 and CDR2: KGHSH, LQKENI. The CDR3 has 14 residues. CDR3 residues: CASSPSMSSYEQYF. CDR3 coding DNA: TGTGCCAGCTCACCGTCTATGAGCTCCTACGAGCAGTACTTC.

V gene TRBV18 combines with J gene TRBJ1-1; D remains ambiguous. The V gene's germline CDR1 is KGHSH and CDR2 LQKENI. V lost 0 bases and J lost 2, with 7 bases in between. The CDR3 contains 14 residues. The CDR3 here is CASSPPVKNTEAFF. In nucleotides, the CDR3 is TGTGCCAGCTCACCACCCGTCAAAAACACTGAAGCTTTCTTT.

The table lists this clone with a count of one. The CDR3 DNA reads as TGTGCCAGCTATCCCCCGGGGGGTTGGCCCCAGCATTTT. This gives the protein CASYPPGGWPQHF. This chain connects TRBV28 to TRBJ1-5; possible D gene TRBD1, 5 bases. This CDR3 is 13 amino acids long. Between the trimmed V and J ends, which lost 8 bases and 9 bases, there was a span of 17 bases. CDR1 is MDHEN, CDR2 SYDVKM, per germline.

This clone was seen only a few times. CDR3 loop: CASSPTGQGAPGYTF. The CDR3 nucleotides are TGTGCCAGCAGCCCCACAGGACAGGGGGCGCCCGGCTACACCTTC. The gene calls are TRBV4-2 and TRBJ1-2; 11 positions match TRBD1. CDR3 size: 15 residues. The ends lost 4 bases at V and 8 bases at J; junction bases unmatched: 9. CDR1 LGHNA and CDR2 YNFKEQ come from the germline V gene.

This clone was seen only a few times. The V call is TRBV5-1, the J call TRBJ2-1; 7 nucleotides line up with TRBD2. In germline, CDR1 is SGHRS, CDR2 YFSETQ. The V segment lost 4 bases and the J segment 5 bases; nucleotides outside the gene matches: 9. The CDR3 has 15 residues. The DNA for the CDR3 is TGCGCCAGCAGCAGATGGATTGCGGGGGACAATGAGCAGTTCTTC. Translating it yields CASSRWIAGDNEQFF.

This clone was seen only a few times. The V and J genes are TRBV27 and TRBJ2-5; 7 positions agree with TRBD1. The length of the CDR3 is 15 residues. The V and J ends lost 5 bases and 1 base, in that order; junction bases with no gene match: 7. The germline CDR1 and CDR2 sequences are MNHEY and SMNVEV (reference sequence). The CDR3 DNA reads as TGTGCCAGCAGTACCAGACAGGGTCTCCAAGAGACCCAGTACTTC. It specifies CASSTRQGLQETQYF.

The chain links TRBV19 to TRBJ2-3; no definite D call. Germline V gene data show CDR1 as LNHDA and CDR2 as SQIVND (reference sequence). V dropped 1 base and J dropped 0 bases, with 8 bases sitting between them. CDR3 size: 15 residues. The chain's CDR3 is CASSIGRSSTDTQYF. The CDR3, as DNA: TGTGCCAGTAGTATAGGGCGTTCTAGCACAGATACGCAGTATTTT.

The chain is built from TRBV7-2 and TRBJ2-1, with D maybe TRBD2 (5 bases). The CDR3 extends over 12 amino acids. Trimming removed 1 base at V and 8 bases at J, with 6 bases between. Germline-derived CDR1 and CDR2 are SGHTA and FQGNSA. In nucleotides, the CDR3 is TGTGCCAGCAGCTTAGGCGGGTATGAGCAGTTCTTC. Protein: CASSLGGYEQFF.

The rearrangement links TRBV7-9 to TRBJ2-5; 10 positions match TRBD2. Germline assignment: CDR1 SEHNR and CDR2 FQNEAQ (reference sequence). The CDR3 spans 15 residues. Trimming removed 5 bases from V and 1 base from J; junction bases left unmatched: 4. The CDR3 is CASSPTSGAQETQYF. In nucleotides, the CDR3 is TGTGCCAGCAGCCCCACTAGCGGGGCCCAAGAGACCCAGTACTTC.

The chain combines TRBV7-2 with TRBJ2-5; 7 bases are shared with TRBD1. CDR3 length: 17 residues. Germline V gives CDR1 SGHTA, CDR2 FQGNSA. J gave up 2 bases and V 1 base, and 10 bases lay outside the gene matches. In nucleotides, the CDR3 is TGTGCCAGCAGCTTAGGAAGGGTGGGACAGCCTCAAGAGACCCAGTACTTC. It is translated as CASSLGRVGQPQETQYF.

This CDR3 is CASRRVHEQYF. Written as DNA, the CDR3 is TGTGCCAGCAGACGTGTTCACGAGCAGTACTTC. The J gene is TRBJ2-7, the V gene TRBV25-1; unclear D gene. V was trimmed by 6 bases and J by 5 bases, leaving 8 bases between them. Germline V gene sequence: CDR1 MGHDK, CDR2 SYGVNS. This CDR3 is 11 amino acids long.